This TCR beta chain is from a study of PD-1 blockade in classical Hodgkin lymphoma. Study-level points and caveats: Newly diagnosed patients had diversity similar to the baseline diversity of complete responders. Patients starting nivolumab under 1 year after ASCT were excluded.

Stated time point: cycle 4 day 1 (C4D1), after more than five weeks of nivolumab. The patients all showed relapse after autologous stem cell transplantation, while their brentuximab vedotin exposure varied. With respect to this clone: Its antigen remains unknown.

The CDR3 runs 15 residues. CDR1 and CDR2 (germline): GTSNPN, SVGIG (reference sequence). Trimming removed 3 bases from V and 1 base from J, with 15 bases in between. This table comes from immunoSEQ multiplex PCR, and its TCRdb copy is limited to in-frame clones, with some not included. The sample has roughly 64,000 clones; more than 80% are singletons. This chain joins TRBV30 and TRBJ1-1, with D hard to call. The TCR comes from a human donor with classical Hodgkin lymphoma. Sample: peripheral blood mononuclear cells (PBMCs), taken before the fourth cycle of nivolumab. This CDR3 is CAWSGGKFKNTEAFF. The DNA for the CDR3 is TGTGCCTGGAGCGGAGGGAAATTCAAGAACACTGAAGCTTTCTTT.